The 7 T cell receptor beta chains presented below share a single source sample, sequenced in a study of T cells after yellow fever vaccination. TCRdb independently ran MiXCR on the 5' RACE reads; one entry per CDR3 protein. The sample consists of hundreds of thousands of distinct CDR3 sequences, roughly an eighth of them appearing once. The sample was PBMCs, taken on the day of the yellow fever booster vaccination. All receptors derive from a man aged 25-45 years who received the YFV17D yellow fever vaccine.

In DNA form, the CDR3 reads TGCGCCAGCAGCACATCCGGGACTAAGGTTGGGCAGTTCTTC. Amino acids: CASSTSGTKVGQFF. The rearrangement links TRBV5-1 to TRBJ2-1; 7 bases match TRBD2. Germline CDR1 and CDR2: SGHRS and YFSETQ. Trimming at V came to 4 bases and at J to 12 bases, leaving 13 bases not matched to a gene. This CDR3 contains 14 residues. Full variable domain (outside the CDR3, taken from reference TRBV5-1 and TRBJ2-1): KAGVTQTPRYLIKTRGQQVTLSCSPISGHRSVSWYQQTPGQGLQFLFEYFSETQRNKGNFPGRFSGRQFSNSRSEMNVSTLELGDSALYLCASSTSGTKVGQFFGPGTRLTVL.

In its sample, this clonotype was seen many times. V and J are TRBV20-1 and TRBJ1-3; 9 positions match TRBD1. CDR3 length: 15 amino acids. J was trimmed by 2 bases and V by 3 bases; bases with no gene match: 5. The germline CDR1 and CDR2 sequences are DFQATT and SNEGSKA (reference sequence). The CDR3 is CSASIQGAPGNTIYF. CDR3 coding DNA: TGCAGTGCTAGTATACAGGGGGCGCCTGGAAACACCATATATTTT.

This clonotype was recorded a few times. With a much larger clone just one base away, this may be a read error. The chain employs TRBV6-4 and TRBJ2-1; tentatively, D is TRBD1 (6 bases). V was cut by 6 bases and J by 3 bases, with 9 bases left in between. Germline assignment: CDR1 MRHNA and CDR2 SNTAGT. CDR3 length equals 13 residues. The CDR3 spells CASSRDNYNEQFF. DNA of the CDR3: TGTGCCAGCAGCCGGGACAACTACAATGAGCAGTTCTTC.

This sequence joins TRBV29-1 and TRBJ2-5; 10 positions agree with TRBD2. CDR1 SQVTM and CDR2 ANQGSEA come from the germline V gene. The CDR3 runs 15 residues. V was pared by 6 bases and J by 4 bases, with 11 bases of the junction left unmatched. The CDR3 here is CSVAPGLAGAETQYF. As DNA, the CDR3 is TGCAGCGTCGCCCCTGGGCTAGCGGGAGCAGAGACCCAGTACTTC. The full variable domain, rest sourced from reference TRBV29-1 and TRBJ2-5, is SAVISQKPSRDICQRGTSLTIQCQVDSQVTMMFWYRQQPGQSLTLIATANQGSEATYESGFVIDKFPISRPNLTFSTLTVSNMSPEDSSIYLCSVAPGLAGAETQYFGPGTRLLVL.

The chain uses TRBV12-3 or TRBV12-4 and TRBJ2-1; 10 positions match TRBD1. Unmatched junction bases numbered 7, after V lost 2 bases and J lost 9 bases. The CDR3 totals 15 residues. CDR3 region: CASSLRDRGLGEQFF. The CDR3 DNA sequence: TGTGCCAGCAGTTTACGAGACAGGGGGCTGGGTGAGCAGTTCTTC.

There are a few counts of this clonotype. The chain combines TRBV11-2 with TRBJ2-1, with unresolved D. Between the trimmed V and J ends, which lost 7 bases and 5 bases, there was a span of 9 bases. The CDR3 is made up of 12 amino acids. Germline V lookup: CDR1 SGHAT, CDR2 FQNNGV. The CDR3 DNA reads TGTGCCAGCACCAGAGTGGACAATGAGCAGTTCTTC. Translated: CASTRVDNEQFF.

This chain uses TRBV20-1 with TRBJ2-7; no firm D call. This CDR3 spans 15 amino acids. V lost 4 bases to trimming and J lost 0 bases, with 16 bases between them. In germline, CDR1 is DFQATT, CDR2 SNEGSKA (reference sequence). The CDR3 sequence: CSATHPATSSYEQYF. CDR3 nucleotides: TGCAGTGCTACCCACCCAGCGACGAGCTCCTACGAGCAGTACTTC.